The 27 T cell receptor beta chains in this list originate from one sample, sequenced in a study of PD-L1 blockade in urothelial cancer. Sequenced by immunoSEQ multiplex PCR; TCRdb stores in-frame clones only, minus some. The table includes approximately 48,000 clones, approximately 86% detected once. Specimen: PBMCs, collected around atezolizumab (anti-PD-L1) treatment. The receptors were sampled from a man aged 60 to 69 with urothelial cancer.

V usage is TRBV28 and J usage is TRBJ2-7; D perhaps matches TRBD1 (8 bases). Germline CDR1 and CDR2: MDHEN and SYDVKM. There are 18 residues in the CDR3. Between the trimmed V and J ends, which lost 3 bases and 6 bases, there was a span of 27 bases. The CDR3 is CASSFPTQGQGGFSEQYF. The CDR3 nucleotides are TGTGCCAGCAGTTTTCCCACCCAAGGACAGGGAGGGTTTAGCGAGCAGTACTTC.

The CDR3 DNA follows: TGTGCCAGCAGCTCCCGACTAGCGGGAGCGCAAGAAGAGACCCAGTACTTC. Translated, it gives CASSSRLAGAQEETQYF. The V and J genes are TRBV7-9 and TRBJ2-5; 12 nucleotides line up with TRBD2. V dropped 4 bases and J dropped 3; count of bases not matched to a gene: 9. Looked up from germline, CDR1 is SEHNR and CDR2 is FQNEAQ (reference sequence). The CDR3 sequence is 17 residues long.

The chain is built from TRBV30 and TRBJ2-7, with D maybe TRBD1 (5 bases). From germline, CDR1 is GTSNPN and CDR2 SVGIG (reference sequence). V lost 2 bases to trimming and J lost 7 bases, with 6 bases between them. This CDR3 has 10 amino acids. CDR3 residues: CAWSRGEQYF. As DNA, the CDR3 is TGTGCCTGGAGTAGGGGTGAGCAGTACTTC.

The rearrangement links TRBV9 to TRBJ1-2; D is ambiguous. This CDR3 contains 14 residues. Trimming cost V 4 bases and J 6 bases, with 16 bases left between them. The V gene's germline CDR1 is SGDLS and CDR2 YYNGEE. The CDR3 DNA is TGTGCCAGCAGCTCAGTGGCGGTCTTGGATGGCTACACCTTC. It is translated as CASSSVAVLDGYTF.

For the CDR3, the DNA is TGTGCCAGCGCCGGGACAGGGGGTGAAAAACTGTTTTTT. Protein product: CASAGTGGEKLFF. The J gene is TRBJ1-4, the V gene TRBV2; 11 bases line up with TRBD1. J was trimmed by 7 bases and V by 8 bases; bases with no gene match: 3. The V gene's germline CDR1 is SNHLY and CDR2 FYNNEI. The CDR3 extends over 13 amino acids.

The rearrangement joins TRBV11-3 to TRBJ2-7; TRBD1 agrees at 8 bases. Trimming at V came to 4 bases and at J to 7 bases, leaving 9 bases not matched to a gene. The CDR3 is 14 residues long. Germline V gene sequence: CDR1 SGHNT, CDR2 YENEEA. The CDR3 DNA reads TGTGCCAGCAGCTCTCGGACAGGGCCGGGAGAGCAGTACTTC. It is translated as CASSSRTGPGEQYF.

The chain is built from TRBV13 and TRBJ2-3; D is unclear. V lost 2 bases and J lost 6, with 9 bases in between. CDR1 is PRHDT, CDR2 FYEKMQ, per germline (reference sequence). This CDR3 is built from 13 residues. The CDR3 protein is CASSLSVRDTQYF. The CDR3 DNA is TGTGCCAGCAGCTTATCCGTCCGGGATACGCAGTATTTT.

The V call is TRBV5-1, the J call TRBJ2-3, with 12 bases lining up with TRBD2. This CDR3 is built from 15 residues. Trimming cost V 4 bases and J 6 bases; bases outside gene matches: 6. Germline-derived CDR1 and CDR2 are SGHRS and YFSETQ. The CDR3 here is CASSAGTSGGDTQYF. CDR3 bases: TGCGCCAGCAGCGCTGGCACTAGCGGGGGGGATACGCAGTATTTT.

The rearrangement links TRBV5-8 to TRBJ1-4; 8 bases are shared with TRBD1. CDR3 length: 15 residues. Germline V CDR1 and CDR2: SGHTS, YDEGEE. The J segment lost 8 bases and the V segment lost 4 bases, leaving 10 bases of the junction unmatched. The CDR3 sequence: CASSLDREGREKLFF. Here the CDR3 DNA reads TGTGCCAGCAGCCTGGACAGGGAGGGGCGCGAAAAACTGTTTTTT.

V gene TRBV6-5 combines with J gene TRBJ2-7, with 8 bases fitting TRBD2. The CDR3 runs to 15 residues. V was pared by 5 bases and J by 3 bases, with 9 bases of the junction left unmatched. Germline CDR1 reads MNHEY; CDR2 reads SVGAGI. The CDR3: CASSPRSGTYYEQYF. The DNA for the CDR3 is TGTGCCAGCAGTCCCCGTAGCGGGACTTACTACGAGCAGTACTTC.

The chain has TRBV10-3 and TRBJ1-4; maybe TRBD1 (6 bases). Trimming cost V 0 bases and J 8 bases, with 10 bases left between them. CDR3 size: 14 residues. Germline values: CDR1 ENHRY, CDR2 SYGVKD. CDR3 sequence: CAISESWGQEKLFF. CDR3 nucleotides: TGTGCCATCAGTGAGTCCTGGGGGCAAGAAAAACTGTTTTTT.

The table lists this clone with a few counts. The rearrangement joins TRBV7-3 to TRBJ2-2; maybe TRBD1 (6 bases). The CDR3 covers 14 residues. V was trimmed by 2 bases and J by 8 bases, leaving 12 bases between them. CDR1 SGHTA and CDR2 FQGTGA come from the germline V gene. CDR3 sequence: CASSLLQGVGELFF. In nucleotides, the CDR3 is TGTGCCAGCAGCTTATTACAGGGCGTAGGGGAGCTGTTTTTT.

The chain combines TRBV11-2 with TRBJ2-7, with 10 positions matching TRBD2. V dropped 4 bases and J dropped 6; count of bases not matched to a gene: 9. The CDR3 has 15 residues. Looked up from germline, CDR1 is SGHAT and CDR2 is FQNNGV. CDR3: CASSWGTSASREQYF. The CDR3 nucleotides are TGTGCCAGCAGCTGGGGGACTAGCGCCTCTCGCGAGCAGTACTTC.

This clone was counted a single time. The CDR3 reads CASSQGPTGADTGELFF. The DNA of the CDR3 is TGCGCCAGCAGCCAAGGCCCGACAGGGGCGGACACCGGGGAGCTGTTTTTT. The chain uses TRBV4-3 and TRBJ2-2; 8 nucleotides match TRBD1. CDR1 and CDR2 (germline): LGHNA, YSLEER. The trim removed 1 base at V and 3 bases at J, leaving 7 bases unmatched. The CDR3 consists of 17 residues.

This chain links TRBV27 with TRBJ1-1, with D unclear. The V gene lost 6 bases and the J gene lost 0 bases, with 8 bases spanning the gap. In germline, CDR1 is MNHEY, CDR2 SMNVEV (reference sequence). This CDR3 is built from 13 residues. The CDR3 DNA follows: TGTGCCAGCAGAGACACTTTGAACACTGAAGCTTTCTTT. This sequence encodes CASRDTLNTEAFF.

This sequence joins TRBV18 and TRBJ1-4; tentatively, D is TRBD1 (5 bases). Trimming took off 3 bases at V and 3 bases at J, with 14 bases between the two ends. From germline, CDR1 is KGHSH and CDR2 LQKENI. The CDR3 is made up of 16 amino acids. The DNA for the CDR3 is TGTGCCAGCTCACCTTTGAATTGGGGGGCTAATGAAAAACTGTTTTTT. This sequence encodes CASSPLNWGANEKLFF. Together with reference TRBV18 and TRBJ1-4, the CDR3 gives the full variable domain: NAGVMQNPRHLVRRRGQEARLRCSPMKGHSHVYWYRQLPEEGLKFMVYLQKENIIDESGMPKERFSAEFPKEGPSILRIQQVVRGDSAAYFCASSPLNWGANEKLFFGSGTQLSVL.

The genes are TRBV27 and TRBJ1-1, with a possible D match to TRBD1 (5 bases). Per the germline V gene, CDR1 is MNHEY and CDR2 is SMNVEV (reference sequence). V was shortened by 4 bases and J by 11 bases, with 14 bases between the two germline ends. This CDR3 spans 12 amino acids. CDR3 protein: CASSYQGAVAFF. The DNA of the CDR3 is TGTGCCAGCAGTTACCAAGGGGCTGTGGCTTTCTTT.

The CDR3, as DNA: TGTGCCATCAGTGAGGCTAGCGGTACCTTCTCGTACGAGCAGTACTTC. Amino acids: CAISEASGTFSYEQYF. The chain uses TRBV10-3 and TRBJ2-7; 7 nucleotides match TRBD2. Trimming cost V 2 bases and J 4 bases; bases outside gene matches: 11. This CDR3 is built from 16 residues. The germline V gene has CDR1 ENHRY and CDR2 SYGVKD.

The J gene is TRBJ1-6, the V gene TRBV2; 8 bases map to TRBD1. Germline values: CDR1 SNHLY, CDR2 FYNNEI. CDR3 size: 14 residues. V lost 6 bases to trimming and J lost 9 bases; unmatched junction nucleotides: 7. The CDR3 loop is CASSRTGNGSPLHF. The CDR3 DNA follows: TGTGCCAGCAGCAGGACAGGGAACGGTTCACCCCTCCACTTT. The whole variable domain, remainder taken from reference TRBV2 and TRBJ1-6, is EPEVTQTPSHQVTQMGQEVILRCVPISNHLYFYWYRQILGQKVEFLVSFYNNEISEKSEIFDDQFSVERPDGSNFTLKIRSTKLEDSAMYFCASSRTGNGSPLHFGNGTRLTVT.

In its sample, this clone was seen once. V gene TRBV27 combines with J gene TRBJ1-1, with 7 nucleotides matching TRBD1. The CDR3 sequence is 15 residues long. CDR1 and CDR2 (germline): MNHEY, SMNVEV (reference sequence). V lost 2 bases and J lost 4; bases outside the gene matches: 7. The CDR3 nucleotides are TGTGCCAGCAGTTTAGGACAGGCTTTTAGCACTGAAGCTTTCTTT. Translating gives CASSLGQAFSTEAFF.

The chain employs TRBV27 and TRBJ1-6; 10 positions match TRBD1. Germline loops: CDR1 MNHEY, CDR2 SMNVEV (reference sequence). The length of the CDR3 is 17 residues. The J segment lost 5 bases and the V segment lost 0 bases, leaving 4 bases of the junction unmatched. CDR3 coding DNA: TGTGCCAGCAGTTTATCAGGACAGGGGGGGAATAATTCACCCCTCCACTTT. Its translation: CASSLSGQGGNNSPLHF.

Details on this clone: Other nucleotide sequences in the sample specify the same CDR3. The chain employs TRBV9 and TRBJ2-2, with no clear D. CDR1 is SGDLS, CDR2 YYNGEE, per germline. CDR3 size: 14 residues. Trimming pared 4 bases from V and 2 bases from J, leaving 9 bases between. This CDR3 is CASSPQRNTGELFF. As DNA, the CDR3 is TGTGCCAGCAGCCCACAGAGAAACACCGGGGAGCTGTTTTTT.

The chain combines TRBV5-1 with TRBJ2-3; TRBD2 aligns across 8 bases. Germline trimming cut 2 bases from V and 3 bases from J; bases unmatched to any gene: 8. The CDR3 runs 16 residues. From germline, CDR1 is SGHRS and CDR2 YFSETQ. The CDR3 here is CASSFRPGGETDTQYF. CDR3 sequence (DNA): TGCGCCAGCAGCTTTCGACCGGGGGGGGAGACAGATACGCAGTATTTT.

This sequence joins TRBV7-3 and TRBJ2-3; 9 bases agree with TRBD1. The junction had 4 bases not matched to a gene; V was cut back by 9 bases and J by 6 bases. Germline CDR1 is SGHTA and CDR2 is FQGTGA. The length of the CDR3 is 12 residues. The CDR3 region is CASGQGLDTQYF. Written as DNA, the CDR3 is TGTGCCAGTGGACAGGGGTTGGATACGCAGTATTTT.

This sequence joins TRBV25-1 and TRBJ2-5; D possibly corresponds to TRBD2 (6 bases). Germline V lookup: CDR1 MGHDK, CDR2 SYGVNS. Trimming cost V 1 base and J 4 bases, with 10 bases left between them. The CDR3 is 14 amino acids. CDR3 DNA: TGTGCCAGCAGTGAATTCCGGGACTCAGAGACCCAGTACTTC. Its translation: CASSEFRDSETQYF. The variable domain in full, with the rest retrieved from reference TRBV25-1 and TRBJ2-5, is EADIYQTPRYLVIGTGKKITLECSQTMGHDKMYWYQQDPGMELHLIHYSYGVNSTEKGDLSSESTVSRIRTEHFPLTLESARPSHTSQYLCASSEFRDSETQYFGPGTRLLVL.

The rearrangement uses TRBV28 and TRBJ1-3; TRBD1 matches at 8 bases. Trimming at V came to 10 bases and at J to 4 bases, leaving 9 bases not matched to a gene. The V gene's germline CDR1 is MDHEN and CDR2 SYDVKM. The CDR3 has 14 residues. The CDR3 reads CATIGQGLGNTIYF. The CDR3 coding sequence is TGTGCCACCATCGGACAGGGTTTGGGAAACACCATATATTTT.

The rearrangement joins TRBV9 to TRBJ2-1, with 12 positions matching TRBD2. This CDR3 contains 17 residues. The germline gives CDR1 SGDLS, CDR2 YYNGEE. J was trimmed by 3 bases and V by 2 bases; bases with no gene match: 6. CDR3 amino acids: CASSVRLAGAGYNEQFF. The CDR3 bases are TGTGCCAGCAGCGTTCGACTAGCGGGAGCGGGCTACAATGAGCAGTTCTTC. Full variable domain (outside the CDR3, taken from reference TRBV9 and TRBJ2-1): DSGVTQTPKHLITATGQRVTLRCSPRSGDLSVYWYQQSLDQGLQFLIQYYNGEERAKGNILERFSAQQFPDLHSELNLSSLELGDSALYFCASSVRLAGAGYNEQFFGPGTRLTVL.